This T cell receptor beta chain was sequenced during a study of T-cell reconstitution after alpha-beta-depleted transplantation in children (dated by TCRdb to the mid-2010s). For the wider study: The study quantitatively tracked T-cell immune reconstitution after TCRalphabeta/CD19-depleted allogeneic hematopoietic cell transplantation in children using TCR repertoire profiling. The research as a whole found: In some patients, high TCRbeta diversity at day 60 was attributed to recipient T cells and intrathymic progenitors that had survived conditioning. The frequencies of hyperexpanded clones fell over the following months, and after one year, T-cell counts and TCRbeta diversity were mostly attributed to newly produced T cells. Apparently early alphabetaT-cell count recovery about two months after transplant reportedly relied on only several hundred rapidly expanded clones derived from non-depleted graft cells.

The treatment or condition label on this specimen signifies: allogeneic hematopoietic cell transplantation with graft depleted of TCRalphabeta T cells and CD19 B cells. The children who served as transplant recipients had been given grafts of TCRalphabeta/CD19-depleted allogeneic hematopoietic cells. This clonotype was detected many times. Its antigen is unknown. No base-level quality is on record; no much larger clone is a single base apart. The receptor library was made with PCR. The sequencer was an Illumina HiSeq 2500. Molecular barcoding was employed in the preparation of TCR libraries, with unique molecular identifiers being used to normalize TCRbeta repertoire quantification. TCRdb redid the processing of the public reads, applying fastp at Q25 and MiXCR, and retained in-frame beta chains. All rows with the same CDR3 protein become a single entry with the most common DNA and genes. This sample is represented by under 450,000 distinct CDR3 sequences; roughly 17% of them were singletons. Roughly 29% of the sample goes to the ten largest clones.

V sheds 1 base and J sheds 5 bases, leaving 5 bases between their ends. The CDR3 runs 12 amino acids, cysteine and phenylalanine included. The only DNA kept is the CDR3, 36 bases in frame from the first base. Taken from the germline V gene, the CDR1 and CDR2 loops are SGHTA and FQGNSA. Sequences were derived from PBMCs, mostly from graft donor cells, sampled 360 days after TCRalphabeta/CD19-depleted stem cell transplant. This TCR was recovered from a boy under two years old who had a stem cell transplant for Wiskott-Aldrich syndrome, so the T cells may come from the graft donor. The rearranged chain carries TRBV7-2 and TRBJ2-5; the D gene is unclear. The CDR3 sequence is CASSLDLETQYF. The DNA sequence is TGTGCCAGCAGCTTAGACCTGGAGACCCAGTACTTC. The full variable domain, with segments outside the CDR3 supplied by the reference TRBV7-2 and TRBJ2-5 proteins, appears as GAGVSQSPSNKVTEKGKDVELRCDPISGHTALYWYRQSLGQGLEFLIYFQGNSAPDKSGLPSDRFSAERTGGSVSTLTIQRTQQEDSAVYLCASSLDLETQYFGPGTRLLVL.